These 5 T cell receptor beta chains share one sample of origin, sequenced in a study of cytomegalovirus exposure and HLA in healthy donors. Generated by immunoSEQ multiplex PCR, the TCRdb table keeps only in-frame clones and is missing some. The table lists about 130,000 clones, about 91% of them singletons. Sequencing input: PBMCs. Receptors were obtained from a woman aged 18-29 years in good health and CMV-seronegative.

The gene calls are TRBV19 and TRBJ2-2, with 10 bases matching TRBD1. V trimming: 4 bases; J trimming: 4 bases; junction bases outside the gene matches: 15. Germline lookup yields CDR1 LNHDA and CDR2 SQIVND (reference sequence). CDR3 length: 19 amino acids. The CDR3 nucleotides are TGTGCCAGTAGTACTGACAGGGGGCACGCCCGGCGAGGCACCGGGGAGCTGTTTTTT. The encoded protein is CASSTDRGHARRGTGELFF. Full variable domain (rest looked up from reference TRBV19 and TRBJ2-2): DGGITQSPKYLFRKEGQNVTLSCEQNLNHDAMYWYRQDPGQGLRLIYYSQIVNDFQKGDIAEGYSVSREKKESFPLTVTSAQKNPTAFYLCASSTDRGHARRGTGELFFGEGSRLTVL.

The rearrangement joins TRBV7-9 to TRBJ2-3, with TRBD2 matching 7 bases. In germline, CDR1 is SEHNR, CDR2 FQNEAQ (reference sequence). The CDR3 runs to 17 residues. The V gene end was trimmed by 1 base and the J gene end by 2 bases; junction bases not matched to a gene: 9. CDR3 in DNA: TGTGCCAGCAGCTTAGGGTTGGGCGGGGGAGTCACAGATACGCAGTATTTT. Translated, it gives CASSLGLGGGVTDTQYF.

This rearrangement joins TRBV6-5 to TRBJ1-1; no definite D call. Germline CDR1 MNHEY, CDR2 SVGAGI. This CDR3 has 13 residues. V lost 1 base and J 4 bases, leaving 7 bases between the germline ends. CDR3 DNA: TGTGCCAGCAGTTACTACAGACGCACTGAAGCTTTCTTT. This translates into CASSYYRRTEAFF.

This clone was observed once. The chain is built from TRBV6-1 and TRBJ2-7, with 9 nucleotides matching TRBD1. Unmatched junction bases numbered 8, after V lost 7 bases and J lost 4 bases. Germline V gene data show CDR1 as MNHNS and CDR2 as SASEGT. This CDR3 spans 14 amino acids. The CDR3 is CASTRGTGKYEQYF. The CDR3 DNA is TGTGCCAGCACGAGAGGGACAGGGAAATACGAGCAGTACTTC.

The chain couples TRBV15 to TRBJ2-7; 7 bases fit TRBD1. The CDR3 covers 17 residues. Trimming cost V 0 bases and J 2 bases; bases outside gene matches: 10. The germline CDR1 and CDR2 sequences are LNHNV and YYDKDF (reference sequence). The CDR3 is CATSRDRTGTVPYEQYF. The CDR3 DNA is TGTGCCACCAGCAGAGACAGGACCGGGACAGTCCCCTACGAGCAGTACTTC.